This paragraph covers one TCR beta chain sequence. TCRdb keeps only in-frame clones here, not all; method: immunoSEQ multiplex PCR. The table shows about 260,000 clones, with around 80% occurring only once. This sample stems from a study of blood T cell repertoires in COVID-19. Across the whole study: T cells, B-cell-depleted T cells, or PBMCs provided the cDNA or gDNA that served as material.

Ages ranged from about 18 to 100 years, with residence in fewer than 25 US areas. Donors were grouped by their self-reported clinical history. The germline V gene has CDR1 SEHNR and CDR2 FQNEAQ (reference sequence). This CDR3 comprises 15 residues. The ends were cut back, 5 bases at V and 4 bases at J, with 17 bases in the middle. The V call is TRBV7-9, the J call TRBJ1-2, with a tentative D call TRBD1 (6 bases). This clonotype originated in a man aged 30 to 39 with acute COVID-19. Sequenced input: PBMCs or T cells enriched from blood (not recorded which). The CDR3 DNA reads as TGTGCCAGCAGCGTCGAAAGGACAGACGTCTATGGCTACACCTTC. Its translation: CASSVERTDVYGYTF.